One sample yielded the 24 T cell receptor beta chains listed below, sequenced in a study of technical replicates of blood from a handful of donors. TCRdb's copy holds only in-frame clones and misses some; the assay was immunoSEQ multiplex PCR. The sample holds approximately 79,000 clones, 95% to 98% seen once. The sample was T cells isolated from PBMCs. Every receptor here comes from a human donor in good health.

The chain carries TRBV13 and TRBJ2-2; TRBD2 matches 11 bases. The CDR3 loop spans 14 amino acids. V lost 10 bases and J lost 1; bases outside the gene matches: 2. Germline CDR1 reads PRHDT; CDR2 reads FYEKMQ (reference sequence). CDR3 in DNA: TGTGCCACCGGGACTAGCGGGAACACCGGGGAGCTGTTTTTT. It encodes CATGTSGNTGELFF.

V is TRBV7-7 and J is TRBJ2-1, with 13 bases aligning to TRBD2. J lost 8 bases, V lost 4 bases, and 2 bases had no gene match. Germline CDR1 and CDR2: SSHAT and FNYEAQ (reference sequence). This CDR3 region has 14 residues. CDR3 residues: CASSWTSGSDEQFF. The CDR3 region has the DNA TGTGCCAGCAGCTGGACTAGCGGGAGTGATGAGCAGTTCTTC.

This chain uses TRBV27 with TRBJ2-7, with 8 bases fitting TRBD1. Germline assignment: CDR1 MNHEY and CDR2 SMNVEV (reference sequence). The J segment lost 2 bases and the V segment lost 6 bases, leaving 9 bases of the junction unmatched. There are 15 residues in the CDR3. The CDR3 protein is CASSIGQGGTYEQYF. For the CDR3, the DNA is TGTGCCAGCAGCATAGGACAGGGAGGAACCTACGAGCAGTACTTC.

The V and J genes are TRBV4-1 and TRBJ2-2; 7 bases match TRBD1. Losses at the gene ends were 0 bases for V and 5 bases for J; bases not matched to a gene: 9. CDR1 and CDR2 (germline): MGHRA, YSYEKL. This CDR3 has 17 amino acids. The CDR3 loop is CASSQDSPRGLTGELFF. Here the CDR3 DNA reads TGCGCCAGCAGCCAAGACAGCCCCAGGGGGTTAACCGGGGAGCTGTTTTTT.

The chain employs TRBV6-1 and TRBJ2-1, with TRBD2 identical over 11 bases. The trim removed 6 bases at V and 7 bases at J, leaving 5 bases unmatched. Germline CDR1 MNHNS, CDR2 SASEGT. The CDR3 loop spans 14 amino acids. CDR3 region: CASSTSGSWNEQFF. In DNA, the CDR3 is TGTGCCAGCAGCACTAGCGGGAGTTGGAATGAGCAGTTCTTC.

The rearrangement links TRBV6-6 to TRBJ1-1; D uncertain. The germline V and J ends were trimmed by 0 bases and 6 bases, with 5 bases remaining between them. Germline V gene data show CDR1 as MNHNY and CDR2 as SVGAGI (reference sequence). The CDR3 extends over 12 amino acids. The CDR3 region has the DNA TGTGCCAGCAGTTACTCGGCGGCTGAAGCTTTCTTT. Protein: CASSYSAAEAFF.

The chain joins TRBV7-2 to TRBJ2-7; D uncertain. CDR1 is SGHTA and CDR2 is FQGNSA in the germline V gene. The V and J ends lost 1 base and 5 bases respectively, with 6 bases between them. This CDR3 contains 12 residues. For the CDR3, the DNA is TGTGCCAGCAGCTTAGATCTACACGAGCAGTACTTC. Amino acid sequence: CASSLDLHEQYF.

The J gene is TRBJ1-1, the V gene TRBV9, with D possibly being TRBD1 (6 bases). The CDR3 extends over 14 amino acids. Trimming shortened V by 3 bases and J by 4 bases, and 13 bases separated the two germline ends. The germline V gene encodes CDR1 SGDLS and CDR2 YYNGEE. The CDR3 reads CASSGRDRLTEAFF. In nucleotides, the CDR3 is TGTGCCAGCAGCGGAAGAGACAGGCTCACTGAAGCTTTCTTT.

CDR3 protein: CASSQGSGRIGEQYF. The CDR3 DNA reads as TGTGCCAGCAGCCAAGGTAGCGGGAGAATCGGGGAGCAGTACTTC. J is TRBJ2-7 and V is TRBV7-6, with TRBD2 matching 9 bases. Trimming took 5 bases from V and 7 from J; bases not matched to a gene: 12. CDR1 is SGHVS, CDR2 FNYEAQ, per germline. There are 15 residues in the CDR3.

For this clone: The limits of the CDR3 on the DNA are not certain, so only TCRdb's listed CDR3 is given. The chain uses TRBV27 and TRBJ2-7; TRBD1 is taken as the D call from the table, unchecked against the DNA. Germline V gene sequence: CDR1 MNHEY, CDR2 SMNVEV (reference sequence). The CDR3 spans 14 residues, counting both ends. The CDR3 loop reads CASSFGPGVYEQYF.

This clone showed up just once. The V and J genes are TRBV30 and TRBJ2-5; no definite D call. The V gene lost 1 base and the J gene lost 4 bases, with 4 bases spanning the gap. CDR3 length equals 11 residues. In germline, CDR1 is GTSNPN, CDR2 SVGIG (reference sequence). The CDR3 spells CAWSGGETQYF. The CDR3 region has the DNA TGTGCCTGGAGTGGAGGAGAGACCCAGTACTTC.

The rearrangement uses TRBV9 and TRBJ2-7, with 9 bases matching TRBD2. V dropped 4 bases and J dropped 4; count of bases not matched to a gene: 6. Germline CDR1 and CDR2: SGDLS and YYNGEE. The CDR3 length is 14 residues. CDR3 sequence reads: CASSLGLAEYEQYF. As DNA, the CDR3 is TGTGCCAGCAGCTTGGGACTAGCCGAGTACGAGCAGTACTTC.

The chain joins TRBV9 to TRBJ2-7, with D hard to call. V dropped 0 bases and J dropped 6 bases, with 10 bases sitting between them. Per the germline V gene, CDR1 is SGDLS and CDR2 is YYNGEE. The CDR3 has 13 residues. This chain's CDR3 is CASSVVAGREQYF. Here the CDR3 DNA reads TGTGCCAGCAGCGTAGTAGCCGGCCGCGAGCAGTACTTC.

The CDR3 loop is CASSEGLWDRGVRTEAFF. CDR3 nucleotide sequence: TGTGCCAGCAGTGAAGGGCTCTGGGACAGGGGCGTGAGGACTGAAGCTTTCTTT. The chain has TRBV2 and TRBJ1-1; 10 nucleotides align to TRBD1. Germline CDR1 is SNHLY and CDR2 is FYNNEI. V was clipped by 1 base and J by 5 bases; unmatched bases: 13. The CDR3 totals 18 residues.

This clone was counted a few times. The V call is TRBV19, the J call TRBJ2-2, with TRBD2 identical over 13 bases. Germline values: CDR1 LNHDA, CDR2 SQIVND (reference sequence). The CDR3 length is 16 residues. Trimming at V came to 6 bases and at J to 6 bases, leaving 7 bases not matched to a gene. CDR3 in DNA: TGTGCCAGTAGGGTACGACTAGCGGGAGGAGCCGGGGAGCTGTTTTTT. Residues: CASRVRLAGGAGELFF.

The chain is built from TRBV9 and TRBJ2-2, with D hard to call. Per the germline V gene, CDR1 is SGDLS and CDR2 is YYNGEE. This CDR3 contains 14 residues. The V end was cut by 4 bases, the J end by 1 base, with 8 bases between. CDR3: CASSPHLNTGELFF. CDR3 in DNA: TGTGCCAGCAGCCCACATCTGAACACCGGGGAGCTGTTTTTT.

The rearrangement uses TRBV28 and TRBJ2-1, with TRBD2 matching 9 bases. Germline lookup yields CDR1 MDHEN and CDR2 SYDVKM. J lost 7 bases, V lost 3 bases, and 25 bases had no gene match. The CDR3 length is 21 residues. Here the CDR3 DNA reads TGTGCCAGCAGTTTTCTTGGCGATTGGGGCGGGAGGGTCACAGGCTTTAATGAGCAGTTCTTC. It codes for CASSFLGDWGGRVTGFNEQFF.

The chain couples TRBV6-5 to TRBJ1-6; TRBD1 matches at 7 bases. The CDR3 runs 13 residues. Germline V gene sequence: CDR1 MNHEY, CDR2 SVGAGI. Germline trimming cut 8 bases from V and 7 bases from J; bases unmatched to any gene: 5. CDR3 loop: CASYGQANSPLHF. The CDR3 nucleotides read TGTGCCAGCTATGGACAGGCGAATTCACCCCTCCACTTT.

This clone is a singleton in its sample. CDR3 sequence: CASSQDREGQETQYF. CDR3 DNA sequence: TGTGCCAGTAGTCAGGACAGGGAGGGCCAAGAGACCCAGTACTTC. The V call is TRBV19, the J call TRBJ2-5; possibly TRBD1 for D (8 bases). CDR3 length: 15 residues. Germline loops: CDR1 LNHDA, CDR2 SQIVND (reference sequence). The V end was cut by 5 bases, the J end by 1 base, with 14 bases between. The complete variable domain, with remaining parts taken from reference TRBV19 and TRBJ2-5, reads DGGITQSPKYLFRKEGQNVTLSCEQNLNHDAMYWYRQDPGQGLRLIYYSQIVNDFQKGDIAEGYSVSREKKESFPLTVTSAQKNPTAFYLCASSQDREGQETQYFGPGTRLLVL.

The CDR3, as DNA: TGTGCCAGTAAGGTACCGGGGTGGAACACTGAAGCTTTCTTT. Translated: CASKVPGWNTEAFF. The chain joins TRBV19 to TRBJ1-1, with D hard to call. From germline, CDR1 is LNHDA and CDR2 SQIVND (reference sequence). The V end was cut by 7 bases, the J end by 1 base, with 13 bases between. The CDR3 is made up of 14 amino acids. The full variable domain, its missing parts supplied by reference TRBV19 and TRBJ1-1, is DGGITQSPKYLFRKEGQNVTLSCEQNLNHDAMYWYRQDPGQGLRLIYYSQIVNDFQKGDIAEGYSVSREKKESFPLTVTSAQKNPTAFYLCASKVPGWNTEAFFGQGTRLTVV.

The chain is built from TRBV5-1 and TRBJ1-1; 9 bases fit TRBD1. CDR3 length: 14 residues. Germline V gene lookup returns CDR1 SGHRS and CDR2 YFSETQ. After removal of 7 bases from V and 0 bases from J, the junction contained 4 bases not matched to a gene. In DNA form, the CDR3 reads TGCGCCAGCGGACAGGGGATGATGAACACTGAAGCTTTCTTT. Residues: CASGQGMMNTEAFF.

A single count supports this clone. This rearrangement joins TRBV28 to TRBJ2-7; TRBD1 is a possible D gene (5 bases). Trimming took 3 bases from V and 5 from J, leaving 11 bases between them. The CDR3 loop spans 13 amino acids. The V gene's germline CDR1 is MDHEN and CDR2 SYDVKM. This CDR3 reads CASSFAGFHEQYF. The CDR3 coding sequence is TGTGCCAGCAGTTTCGCAGGGTTCCACGAGCAGTACTTC.

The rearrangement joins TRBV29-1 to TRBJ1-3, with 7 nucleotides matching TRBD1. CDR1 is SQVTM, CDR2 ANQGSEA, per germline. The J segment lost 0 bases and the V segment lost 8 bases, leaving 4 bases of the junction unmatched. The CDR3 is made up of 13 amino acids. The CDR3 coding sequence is TGCAGCACGGGGGACAGCTCTGGAAACACCATATATTTT. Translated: CSTGDSSGNTIYF.

CDR3 in amino acids: CASSSPDRVHEQFF. CDR3 sequence (DNA): TGTGCCAGCAGTTCCCCGGACAGGGTCCATGAGCAGTTCTTC. V and J are TRBV27 and TRBJ2-1, with 8 bases identical to TRBD1. Germline CDR1 MNHEY, CDR2 SMNVEV (reference sequence). Trimming removed 4 bases from V and 8 bases from J; junction bases left unmatched: 7. The CDR3 spans 14 residues.